The rows below give T cell receptor beta chains drawn from one sample of a study of blood T cell repertoires in COVID-19. TCRdb keeps only in-frame clones here, not all; method: immunoSEQ multiplex PCR. The data hold 360,000 or so clones, with just under 90% observed a single time. The specimen sequenced was PBMCs or T cells enriched from blood (not recorded which). These receptors were taken from a woman younger than 45 who had recovered from COVID-19. CDR3s include the opening cysteine and the closing phenylalanine or tryptophan. The D gene is left open where the match is weak. Some rows have no size entry. The others give once, few or many, or a class for an expanded clone.

v_gene	j_gene	d_gene	len	abundance	CDR3nt	CDR3aa
TRBV5-1	TRBJ2-3	TRBD2	15	-	TGCGCCAGCCACACTAGGGAGGGTACAACAGATACGCAGTATTTT	CASHTREGTTDTQYF
TRBV5-1	TRBJ2-2	-	14	-	TGCGCCAGCAGCTTGGCAGGGCCCACCGGGGAGCTGTTTTTT	CASSLAGPTGELFF
TRBV5-1	TRBJ1-1	-	14	-	TGCGCCAGCAGCCCAGGCTTAGGGGACACTGAAGCTTTCTTT	CASSPGLGDTEAFF
TRBV10-3	TRBJ2-7	TRBD2	15	-	TGTGCCACCGAGCTTGGGCGGGGGTCCTCCTACGAGCAGTACTTC	CATELGRGSSYEQYF
TRBV12-5	TRBJ2-1	TRBD2	16	-	TGTGCTAGTGGTCGTGCGGGGGACCCCATTGGCAATGAGCAGTTCTTC	CASGRAGDPIGNEQFF
TRBV7-9	TRBJ1-6	-	14	-	TGTGCCAGCAGGGGAGGTGGGCCAAATTCACCCCTCCACTTT	CASRGGGPNSPLHF
TRBV29-1	TRBJ1-1	TRBD1	14	-	TGCAGCGTTTCCAAACCCACAGGGGGCTCTGAAGCTTTCTTT	CSVSKPTGGSEAFF
TRBV12-3/TRBV12-4	TRBJ1-2	-	8	-	TGTGCCAGCCCCGGGTACACCTTC	CASPGYTF
TRBV27	TRBJ1-1	-	14	-	TGTGCCAGCAGTTTCGGAGCACTGAACACTGAAGCTTTCTTT	CASSFGALNTEAFF
TRBV15	TRBJ2-2	TRBD1	12	-	TGTGCCACCAGCGGACAGGGCGGGGAGCTGTTTTTT	CATSGQGGELFF
TRBV5-1	TRBJ1-6	TRBD1	16	-	TGCGCCAGCAGCTTGGGGCCGGGACAGGGGGGTTCACCCCTCCACTTT	CASSLGPGQGGSPLHF
TRBV6-5	TRBJ1-1	-	13	-	TGTGCCAGCAGTCGGGGGATGAACACTGAAGCTTTCTTT	CASSRGMNTEAFF
TRBV30	TRBJ1-2	-	13	once	TGTGCCTGGAGGGGAGGGACCTACTATGGCTACACCTTC	CAWRGGTYYGYTF
TRBV27	TRBJ1-3	TRBD1	16	-	TGTGCCAGCAGTTCCGGGACAGGGATACGAGGAAACACCATATATTTT	CASSSGTGIRGNTIYF
TRBV7-9	TRBJ1-3	-	16	-	TGTGCCAGCAGCTTAGCGGGCTGGTCGACTGGAAACACCATATATTTT	CASSLAGWSTGNTIYF
TRBV27	TRBJ1-4	TRBD1	14	-	TGTGCCAGCAGCCAGGACAGGGGAAATGAAAAACTGTTTTTT	CASSQDRGNEKLFF
TRBV24-1	TRBJ2-1	-	13	-	TGTGCCACCAGTCCACTAGCTGTTGGTGAGCAGTTCTTC	CATSPLAVGEQFF
TRBV24-1	TRBJ2-1	-	14	-	TGTGCCACCCCAGACAGGATCCTATACAATGAGCAGTTCTTC	CATPDRILYNEQFF
TRBV6-6	TRBJ1-2	TRBD1	17	-	TGTGCCAGCAGTCGCGTAGGAAAGGGGACAGGGTACAATGGCTACACCTTC	CASSRVGKGTGYNGYTF
TRBV9	TRBJ1-5	TRBD1	14	-	TGTGCCAGCAGTCGGGACAGGGCTACTCAGCCCCAGCATTTT	CASSRDRATQPQHF
TRBV18	TRBJ2-7	-	14	-	TGTGCCAGCTCACCACAGGCAGGAACTGGCGAGCAGTACTTC	CASSPQAGTGEQYF